Below, 12 T cell receptor beta chains from the same sample are listed, as sequenced in a study of CXCR3-negative and CXCR3-positive naive CD8 T cells. Study-wide findings and caveats: A higher hydrophobicity marked the TRB CDR3s of CXCR3-positive naive cells versus CXCR3-negative naive cells.

5' RACE with UMI labels generated the TRB cDNA libraries. TCRdb re-called the 5' RACE reads and catalogs CDR3 proteins one per entry, DNA excluded. Its listing shows roughly 55,000 distinct CDR3 sequences. Their target antigens are unknown. Sequenced: naive CXCR3+ CD8+ T cells from blood. Documented subset: CD45RO-CCR7+CD27+CD95- naive CD8+ T cells expressing CXCR3 (TNR3+). These receptors all come from a human donor in good health. Some clones in this sample may be carry-over from other donors' samples.

V usage is TRBV7-6 and J usage is TRBJ2-3; TCRdb's D call, TRBD2, is unchecked because there is no DNA. The CDR3 sequence is 19 residues long. Germline CDR1 reads SGHVS; CDR2 reads FNYEAQ. The CDR3 sequence: CASSLEGDRLAGDTDTQYF.

V is TRBV20-1 and J is TRBJ2-3; TCRdb's D call, TRBD2, is unchecked because there is no DNA. CDR1 DFQATT and CDR2 SNEGSKA come from the germline V gene (reference sequence). This CDR3 comprises 20 residues. The CDR3 region is CSARDPPASGAPSRLDTQYF.

V and J are TRBV2 and TRBJ2-1; lacking DNA, the TRBD1 call made by TCRdb goes unchecked. There are 16 residues in the CDR3. Germline V gene lookup returns CDR1 SNHLY and CDR2 FYNNEI. Here the CDR3 reads CASSAPGTGAYNEQFF.

This chain joins TRBV4-3 and TRBJ1-6. Germline CDR1 reads LGHNA; CDR2 reads YSLEER. The CDR3 has 16 amino acids. CDR3: CASSQDSSSYNSPLHF.

CDR3 protein: CASSFGRGKTEAFF. This rearrangement joins TRBV11-2 to TRBJ1-1; TCRdb names TRBD1, which stays unverified in the absence of DNA. This CDR3 spans 14 amino acids. Looked up from germline, CDR1 is SGHAT and CDR2 is FQNNGV.

The chain recombines TRBV7-2 with TRBJ1-4; there is no DNA to check the TCRdb D call of TRBD1. CDR1 is SGHTA, CDR2 FQGNSA, per germline. The CDR3 loop spans 17 amino acids. The CDR3 loop is CASSLTLWDGSYEKLFF.

This sequence joins TRBV29-1 and TRBJ1-2; TCRdb names TRBD1, which stays unverified in the absence of DNA. This CDR3 comprises 11 residues. Germline-derived CDR1 and CDR2 are SQVTM and ANQGSEA. CDR3 sequence reads: CSDDRGPGYTF.

This chain links TRBV4-2 with TRBJ2-1; there is no DNA to check the TCRdb D call of TRBD1. The germline V gene encodes CDR1 LGHNA and CDR2 YNFKEQ. CDR3 size: 18 residues. The CDR3 sequence is CASSQVGPGGWSYNEQFF.

Here the CDR3 reads CASSQVASYEQYF. The chain couples TRBV3-1 to TRBJ2-7. The CDR3 loop spans 13 amino acids. CDR1 is LGHDT, CDR2 YNNKEL, per germline (reference sequence).

The V call is TRBV19, the J call TRBJ2-2; there is no DNA to check the TCRdb D call of TRBD2. This CDR3 has 15 amino acids. Per germline, CDR1 LNHDA and CDR2 SQIVND (reference sequence). The CDR3 sequence: CASSISLANTGELFF.

The CDR3 reads CASSLVPGTAYEQYF. V gene TRBV7-2 combines with J gene TRBJ2-7; TCRdb names TRBD1, which stays unverified in the absence of DNA. The CDR3 extends over 15 amino acids. Germline CDR1 is SGHTA and CDR2 is FQGNSA.

The chain carries TRBV15 and TRBJ2-7; the TCRdb call, TRBD1, lacks DNA for checking. Looked up from germline, CDR1 is LNHNV and CDR2 is YYDKDF (reference sequence). The CDR3 sequence is 15 residues long. The CDR3 protein is CATSRPGQGAYEQYF. The full variable domain, its missing parts supplied by reference TRBV15 and TRBJ2-7, is DAMVIQNPRYQVTQFGKPVTLSCSQTLNHNVMYWYQQKSSQAPKLLFHYYDKDFNNEADTPDNFQSRRPNTSFCFLDIRSPGLGDTAMYLCATSRPGQGAYEQYFGPGTRLTVT.